This entry lists 3 T cell receptor beta chains sequenced from one sample in a study of blood T cells in healthy people across ages. PCR was performed a second time for about 6 to 12 cycles using a sample-barcoded 5' primer and a J-beta primer mix. TCRdb re-derived calls from the 5' RACE reads in MiXCR, one entry per CDR3 protein. This table has roughly 2 million distinct CDR3 sequences, less than 50% appearing once. Sample: blood. The origin of the receptors is a woman in her 40s in good health.

V gene TRBV6-1 combines with J gene TRBJ1-2, with a possible D match to TRBD1 (5 bases). The CDR3 totals 14 residues. Germline V gene sequence: CDR1 MNHNS, CDR2 SASEGT. V shed 2 bases and J shed 8 bases, with 15 bases lying between them. Written as DNA, the CDR3 is TGTGCCAGCAGTGAATCAGGCAGGGAGAACGGCTACACCTTC. Residues: CASSESGRENGYTF.

This clonotype was seen a handful of times. The chain has TRBV18 and TRBJ2-1; possibly TRBD1 for D (5 bases). The V and J ends lost 5 bases and 4 bases respectively, with 9 bases between them. Germline assignment: CDR1 KGHSH and CDR2 LQKENI. CDR3 length equals 13 residues. In DNA form, the CDR3 reads TGTGCCAGCTCAAAGTCAGGGTACAATGAGCAGTTCTTC. Translated: CASSKSGYNEQFF.

The rearrangement joins TRBV9 to TRBJ1-4; TRBD1 agrees at 7 bases. This CDR3 spans 14 amino acids. The V segment lost 5 bases and the J segment 8 bases; nucleotides outside the gene matches: 9. CDR1 SGDLS and CDR2 YYNGEE come from the germline V gene. The CDR3: CASRGEGAGEKLFF. The CDR3 DNA sequence: TGTGCCAGCAGGGGTGAGGGGGCAGGGGAAAAACTGTTTTTT.